This T cell receptor beta chain is drawn from a study of CD8+ T cells in alopecia areata. Sequencing templates came from extracted RNA that was reverse transcribed into cDNA. Profiled with immunoSEQ multiplex PCR; TCRdb holds only in-frame clones, not every one. The table records over 150,000 clones, roughly three fifths of them present only once. This clone was counted only a few times. The CDR3 loop spans 15 amino acids. The J segment lost 3 bases and the V segment lost 5 bases, leaving 4 bases of the junction unmatched. The germline gives CDR1 MNHEY, CDR2 SVGAGI. The source material was CD8+ T cells sorted from blood. This receptor was identified in a human donor in good health. The rearrangement joins TRBV6-5 to TRBJ2-5, with 12 bases fitting TRBD2. CDR3 coding DNA: TGTGCCAGCAGTAGACTAGCGGGGGAGAAAGAGACCCAGTACTTC. Protein sequence: CASSRLAGEKETQYF.